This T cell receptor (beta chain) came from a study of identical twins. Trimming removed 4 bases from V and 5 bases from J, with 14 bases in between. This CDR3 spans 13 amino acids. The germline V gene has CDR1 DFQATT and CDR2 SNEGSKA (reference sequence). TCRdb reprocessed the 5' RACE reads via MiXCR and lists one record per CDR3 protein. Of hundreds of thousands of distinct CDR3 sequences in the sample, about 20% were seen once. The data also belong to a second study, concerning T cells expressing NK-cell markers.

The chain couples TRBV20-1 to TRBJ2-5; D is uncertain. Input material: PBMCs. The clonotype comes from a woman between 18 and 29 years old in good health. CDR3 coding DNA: TGCAGTGCTACCCGGCGGAGAACCGAGACCCAGTACTTC. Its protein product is CSATRRRTETQYF.